This T cell receptor (beta chain) was found in a study of T cell changes during pregnancy in multiple sclerosis (dated by TCRdb to between 2018 and 2021). In the study overall: The study looked at changes in the T cell repertoire across pregnancy in women with multiple sclerosis.

Library method: the immunoSEQ multiplex PCR assay. Imported from immuneACCESS, the table was reduced by TCRdb to in-frame sequences with V and J called. These copies leave out some clones; in studies compared against another copy, an unresolved V gene accounts for under half, and the cause of the remainder is not known. This sample gives more than 80,000 clones in total; around 90% of them show up just once. The ten largest clones represent 1.6% of the sample. Comment on this clone: This clone's antigen is unknown. No base quality information exists; no much larger clone differs at one position.

The clonotype comes from a female donor with multiple sclerosis, enrolled in a pregnancy study. The sample here was peripheral blood, taken before pregnancy.

The CDR3 region: CASSIEALNTEAFF. The base sequence is TGTGCCAGTAGTATAGAAGCCTTGAACACTGAAGCTTTCTTT. Rearrangement joined TRBV19 to TRBJ1-1, with no confidently assigned D gene. V drops 0 bases and J drops 0 bases, leaving 5 bases in between. The germline V gene (reference sequence) gives CDR1 as LNHDA and CDR2 as SQIVND. The CDR3, from cysteine to phenylalanine, totals 14 residues. The CDR3 DNA has 42 bases and is translated from base 1.